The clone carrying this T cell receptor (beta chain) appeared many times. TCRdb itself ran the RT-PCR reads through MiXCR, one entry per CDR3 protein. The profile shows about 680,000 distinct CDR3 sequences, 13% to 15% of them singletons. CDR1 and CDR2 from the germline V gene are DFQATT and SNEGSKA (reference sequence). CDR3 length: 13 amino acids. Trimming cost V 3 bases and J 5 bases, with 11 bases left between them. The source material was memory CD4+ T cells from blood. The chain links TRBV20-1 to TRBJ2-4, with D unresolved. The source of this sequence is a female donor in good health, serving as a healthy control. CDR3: CSASVGSQNIQYF. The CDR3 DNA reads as TGCAGTGCTAGTGTCGGGTCCCAAAACATTCAGTACTTC.